This T cell receptor (beta chain) comes out of a study of T cells in Graves' hyperthyroidism and ophthalmopathy. This clonotype was counted ten times or more. The V end was cut by 2 bases, the J end by 4 bases, with 17 bases between. Germline loops: CDR1 MNHEY, CDR2 SMNVEV (reference sequence). This CDR3 contains 16 residues. These patients, aged 18 to 65, had recently diagnosed hyperthyroidism lasting under 2 months. It was uncontrolled infection, other autoimmune disease, pregnancy or lactation that excluded patients. The authors took PBMCs from 10 ml fresh peripheral blood. Researchers took RNA transcripts and amplified the TCR beta CDR3 regions from them. Researchers ran a first-round RT-PCR on the TCR CDR3 using the HTBI primer set. One entry per CDR3 protein, called by TCRdb with MiXCR from the multiplex PCR reads. Of around 440,000 distinct CDR3 sequences listed, 15% to 18% are singletons.

Sequenced sample: blood. This receptor was taken from a woman between 18 and 29 years old with Graves' hyperthyroidism. The V and J genes are TRBV27 and TRBJ1-2; D is perhaps TRBD1 (5 bases). CDR3 nucleotide sequence: TGTGCCAGCAGTTTAACACTCCGGGACCAACGCTATGGCTACACCTTC. Translating gives CASSLTLRDQRYGYTF.